This TCR beta chain was documented in a study of cytomegalovirus exposure and HLA in healthy donors. The study, taken as a whole, reports: Upon later analysis, HLA-associated TCR beta chains proved more clonally expanded than other, equally common chains.

V was pared by 0 bases and J by 4 bases, with 12 bases of the junction left unmatched. This CDR3 comprises 17 residues. Germline values: CDR1 SGHKS, CDR2 YYEKEE (reference sequence). A word on this clone: Its antigen is undetermined.

PCR was performed using 60 Vbeta and 13 Jbeta primers. Libraries were prepared by immunoSEQ multiplex PCR; TCRdb keeps only in-frame clonotypes and omits some of them. Of 95,000 to 150,000 clones listed, approximately 72% are singletons. Source material: PBMCs. The sequence was obtained from a man aged 18 to 30 in good health and CMV-seronegative. The chain couples TRBV5-5 to TRBJ1-2; 7 bases are shared with TRBD1. The CDR3 sequence is CASSLVRQGGGSYGYTF. CDR3 sequence (DNA): TGTGCCAGCAGCTTGGTTCGACAGGGTGGAGGAAGCTATGGCTACACCTTC.